This T cell receptor beta chain was observed in a study of blood T cell repertoires in COVID-19. The CDR3 has 20 residues. V dropped 5 bases and J dropped 3 bases, with 28 bases sitting between them. Per the germline V gene, CDR1 is LNHDA and CDR2 is SQIVND (reference sequence). Authors' analysis steps: The authors estimated nucleated cell counts from reference gene primer amplification. Sequencing used immunoSEQ multiplex PCR; TCRdb keeps in-frame clones, though not all of them. V and J calls and clone size are as listed in that table; D and trimming were resolved from the DNA. This sample carries 400,000 to 500,000 clones, approximately 87% of them seen once, and the ten largest clones take roughly 1.9%. Two negative PCRs, clearance, or symptom resolution were required of recovered Cohort 3 donors.

The chain has TRBV19 and TRBJ2-2; D is undetermined. Sequencing was done on a sample of PBMCs or T cells enriched from blood (not recorded which). The receptor was derived from a woman between 35 and 50 years old who had recovered from COVID-19. CDR3 nucleotides: TGTGCCAGTAGTTCCACCCCCTTCATCCACACGCGGTCGGACACCGGGGAGCTGTTTTTT. Its protein product is CASSSTPFIHTRSDTGELFF.